The entry below gives a single T cell receptor beta chain sequence along with its context. Researchers took lesional scalp punch biopsies and peripheral blood from people who were alopecia areata patients. T lymphocytes (CD4+ and CD8+) were sorted from PBMCs. cDNA reverse transcribed from extracted RNA served as the sequencing template. Clones were sequenced by immunoSEQ multiplex PCR, and TCRdb holds only the in-frame ones, with some missing. The sample carries over 120,000 clones, roughly half recorded once. Germline V lookup: CDR1 MNHNS, CDR2 SASEGT. This CDR3 contains 17 residues. The J segment lost 5 bases and the V segment lost 3 bases, leaving 14 bases of the junction unmatched. The sample is drawn from a study of CD8+ T cells in alopecia areata. Study context: Those treated were given oral tofacitinib at 5 to 10 mg twice daily. Patients in the study were on tofacitinib for 6 to 18 months, then off it for 6 months.

The rearrangement uses TRBV6-1 and TRBJ2-5; TRBD1 matches 8 bases. This clonotype was obtained from a human donor with alopecia areata. Sequencing was performed on CD4+ T cells sorted from blood, taken at week 0. The CDR3 DNA reads TGTGCCAGCAGTGAGGGTCCCGGGACAGGCTCCGAGGAGACCCAGTACTTC. Protein sequence: CASSEGPGTGSEETQYF.